What follows are 21 T cell receptor beta chains derived from one specimen sequenced in a study of OX40 agonist ivuxolimab in advanced cancers. Sequenced by immunoSEQ multiplex PCR; TCRdb stores in-frame clones only, minus some. The data show about 73,000 clones, with about 88% seen just once and roughly 0.72% held by the top ten. Sequencing used CD4+ or CD8+ T cells sorted from blood, obtained in a trial of the OX40 agonist ivuxolimab. The receptor source for this set is an adult with an advanced solid tumor such as melanoma, head and neck, liver or kidney cancer.

The rearrangement joins TRBV6-1 to TRBJ2-3; 8 bases match TRBD2. Germline V gives CDR1 MNHNS, CDR2 SASEGT. The junction had 7 bases not matched to a gene; V was cut back by 2 bases and J by 3 bases. The CDR3 runs 16 residues. CDR3 sequence (DNA): TGTGCCAGCAGTGAAAAGGTTGCGGGAGGAACAGATACGCAGTATTTT. This translates into CASSEKVAGGTDTQYF.

The V gene is TRBV11-3, the J gene TRBJ2-2; perhaps TRBD1 as D (5 bases). This CDR3 has 15 residues. CDR1 is SGHNT, CDR2 YENEEA, per germline. V gave up 5 bases and J gave up 3 bases, with 13 bases separating them. The CDR3 coding sequence is TGTGCCAGCAGCCCAGTCGTAGGGGACACCGGGGAGCTGTTTTTT. It translates to CASSPVVGDTGELFF.

The chain joins TRBV29-1 to TRBJ1-1; TRBD1 might be the D (6 bases). With 6 bases removed from V and 4 bases from J, the gap between germline ends came to 12 bases. This CDR3 region has 12 residues. Per the germline V gene, CDR1 is SQVTM and CDR2 is ANQGSEA. CDR3 in DNA: TGCAGCGTGGACAGCCCGGGCACTGAAGCTTTCTTT. Protein: CSVDSPGTEAFF.

The rearrangement joins TRBV5-3 to TRBJ1-2; D is possibly TRBD1 (5 bases). Being an ORF, TRBV5-3 has a function that is uncertain. V shed 4 bases and J shed 6 bases, with 19 bases lying between them. This CDR3 region has 15 residues. CDR3 loop: CARSHRRGVRNGYTF. For the CDR3, the DNA is TGTGCCAGAAGCCACCGGAGAGGGGTGAGAAATGGCTACACCTTC.

The J gene is TRBJ1-1, the V gene TRBV5-4, with 7 bases lining up with TRBD1. V trimming: 4 bases; J trimming: 4 bases; junction bases outside the gene matches: 7. The germline V gene has CDR1 SGHNT and CDR2 YYREEE (reference sequence). The CDR3 runs 14 residues. This CDR3 reads CASSKYNRGTEAFF. CDR3 DNA: TGTGCCAGCAGCAAATATAACAGGGGCACTGAAGCTTTCTTT.

This chain joins TRBV19 and TRBJ1-5; 9 positions agree with TRBD1. The V gene's germline CDR1 is LNHDA and CDR2 SQIVND (reference sequence). This CDR3 comprises 16 residues. J was trimmed by 4 bases and V by 1 base; bases with no gene match: 5. This chain's CDR3 is CASSIASGTGNQPQHF. The CDR3 bases are TGTGCCAGTAGTATAGCCTCCGGGACAGGGAATCAGCCCCAGCATTTT.

The sample holds a few counts of this clone. This rearrangement joins TRBV16 to TRBJ1-4; a possible D gene is TRBD1 (5 bases). The CDR3 is 15 amino acids. Germline assignment: CDR1 KGHSY and CDR2 FQNENV. V was trimmed by 0 bases and J by 7 bases, leaving 12 bases between them. The CDR3 spells CASSQSGGRSEKLFF. The CDR3 coding sequence is TGTGCCAGCAGCCAATCGGGGGGAAGGAGTGAAAAACTGTTTTTT. Supplemented by reference TRBV16 and TRBJ1-4, the full variable domain reads GEEVAQTPKHLVRGEGQKAKLYCAPIKGHSYVFWYQQVLKNEFKFLISFQNENVFDETGMPKERFSAKCLPNSPCSLEIQATKLEDSAVYFCASSQSGGRSEKLFFGSGTQLSVL.

This sequence joins TRBV10-3 and TRBJ1-1, with 10 bases matching TRBD1. Germline values: CDR1 ENHRY, CDR2 SYGVKD. The CDR3 consists of 15 residues. V shed 6 bases, J shed 1 base, and the junction held 5 bases outside the gene matches. This chain's CDR3 is CAIRPRDRGNTEAFF. DNA for the CDR3: TGTGCCATCAGGCCCAGGGACAGGGGGAACACTGAAGCTTTCTTT.

The chain links TRBV11-2 to TRBJ1-2; no clear D. The V end was cut by 6 bases, the J end by 4 bases, with 12 bases between. CDR1 is SGHAT and CDR2 is FQNNGV in the germline V gene. CDR3 length equals 13 residues. CDR3 protein: CASSEMQLYGYTF. The CDR3 DNA follows: TGTGCCAGCAGTGAGATGCAGCTCTATGGCTACACCTTC. Full variable domain (rest looked up from reference TRBV11-2 and TRBJ1-2): EAGVAQSPRYKIIEKRQSVAFWCNPISGHATLYWYQQILGQGPKLLIQFQNNGVVDDSQLPKDRFSAERLKGVDSTLKIQPAKLEDSAVYLCASSEMQLYGYTFGSGTRLTVV.

This chain connects TRBV19 to TRBJ2-1; D perhaps matches TRBD2 (5 bases). Germline CDR1 is LNHDA and CDR2 is SQIVND (reference sequence). This CDR3 contains 15 residues. V was trimmed by 5 bases and J by 7 bases, leaving 18 bases between them. In DNA form, the CDR3 reads TGTGCCAGTAGTGTAGTGTCCTTCCGGGGAAATGAGCAGTTCTTC. It yields the protein CASSVVSFRGNEQFF.

The rearrangement joins TRBV6-1 to TRBJ1-3, with D perhaps matching TRBD1 (5 bases). Germline CDR1 MNHNS, CDR2 SASEGT. The V end was cut by 3 bases, the J end by 1 base, with 10 bases between. The CDR3 is made up of 15 amino acids. CDR3 coding DNA: TGTGCCAGCAGTGAGGCGGGGACGTCTGGAAACACCATATATTTT. This codes for CASSEAGTSGNTIYF.

This chain joins TRBV29-1 and TRBJ2-2; 7 positions agree with TRBD1. The CDR3 loop spans 17 amino acids. In germline, CDR1 is SQVTM, CDR2 ANQGSEA. V lost 5 bases to trimming and J lost 9 bases; unmatched junction nucleotides: 21. CDR3 sequence reads: CSVKQTGQPLLWWELFF. In DNA, the CDR3 is TGCAGCGTTAAACAGACAGGGCAACCACTACTCTGGTGGGAGCTGTTTTTT.

The gene calls are TRBV5-4 and TRBJ2-2, with TRBD2 matching over 9 bases. V trimming: 7 bases; J trimming: 7 bases; junction bases outside the gene matches: 14. This CDR3 region has 16 residues. CDR1 is SGHNT and CDR2 is YYREEE in the germline V gene (reference sequence). CDR3 coding DNA: TGTGCCAGCGTGCGGCGGGAGGGGGCAGGAAGCGGGGAGCTGTTTTTT. This codes for CASVRREGAGSGELFF.

V and J are TRBV7-3 and TRBJ2-1; 10 bases are shared with TRBD1. Germline loops: CDR1 SGHTA, CDR2 FQGTGA. V trimming: 1 base; J trimming: 5 bases; junction bases outside the gene matches: 8. The CDR3 has 17 residues. CDR3 sequence (DNA): TGTGCCAGCAGCTTAAGACGGTCGGGACAGGGGAACAATGAGCAGTTCTTC. The encoded protein is CASSLRRSGQGNNEQFF.

The chain has TRBV6-6 and TRBJ2-7, with 9 bases aligning to TRBD1. This CDR3 is built from 13 residues. Looked up from germline, CDR1 is MNHNY and CDR2 is SVGAGI (reference sequence). With V trimmed by 3 bases and J by 5 bases, 2 bases remained unmatched. The CDR3 loop is CASSYGTGNEQYF. Written as DNA, the CDR3 is TGTGCCAGCAGTTATGGGACAGGGAACGAGCAGTACTTC.

The chain recombines TRBV18 with TRBJ1-2, with a weak D call TRBD1 (5 bases). The length of the CDR3 is 15 residues. With 4 bases removed from V and 1 base from J, the gap between germline ends came to 13 bases. Germline V lookup: CDR1 KGHSH, CDR2 LQKENI. The CDR3 coding sequence is TGTGCCAGCTCACTAACGGACACCTATAACTATGGCTACACCTTC. Translated: CASSLTDTYNYGYTF.

CDR3 sequence (DNA): TGTGCCTGGAGTGTACTAGGGTCCCACGGGGAGCTGTTTTTT. The encoded protein is CAWSVLGSHGELFF. The chain uses TRBV30 and TRBJ2-2, with D perhaps TRBD2 (5 bases). Trimming left V 0 bases short and J 7 bases short, with 12 bases between. CDR3 size: 14 residues. From germline, CDR1 is GTSNPN and CDR2 SVGIG (reference sequence).

The chain is built from TRBV30 and TRBJ2-1; no firm D call. CDR3 size: 13 residues. With 8 bases removed from V and 7 bases from J, the gap between germline ends came to 18 bases. The V gene's germline CDR1 is GTSNPN and CDR2 SVGIG (reference sequence). The CDR3 bases are TGTGCCCAACTCCCTTCTCACTCTAATGAGCAGTTCTTC. Protein sequence: CAQLPSHSNEQFF.

This clone occurred once. This chain connects TRBV28 to TRBJ2-3; D is ambiguous. Germline values: CDR1 MDHEN, CDR2 SYDVKM. The CDR3 totals 10 residues. V was shortened by 4 bases and J by 4 bases, with 0 bases between the two germline ends. CDR3 sequence: CASSSDTQYF. The CDR3 nucleotides are TGTGCCAGCAGTTCAGATACGCAGTATTTT.

CDR3 residues: CAWSVGRAGYEQYF. The CDR3, as DNA: TGTGCCTGGAGTGTGGGCCGAGCTGGCTACGAGCAGTACTTC. The gene calls are TRBV30 and TRBJ2-7; D is unresolved. The CDR3 covers 14 residues. V lost 0 bases and J lost 3, with 12 bases in between. Germline V lookup: CDR1 GTSNPN, CDR2 SVGIG (reference sequence).

This clone occurred once. This chain joins TRBV2 and TRBJ2-7; D is unresolved. Germline loops: CDR1 SNHLY, CDR2 FYNNEI. V was shortened by 8 bases and J by 7 bases, with 12 bases between the two germline ends. This CDR3 comprises 11 residues. CDR3 region: CASSKTIEQYF. CDR3 bases: TGTGCCAGCTCCAAAACGATAGAGCAGTACTTC.